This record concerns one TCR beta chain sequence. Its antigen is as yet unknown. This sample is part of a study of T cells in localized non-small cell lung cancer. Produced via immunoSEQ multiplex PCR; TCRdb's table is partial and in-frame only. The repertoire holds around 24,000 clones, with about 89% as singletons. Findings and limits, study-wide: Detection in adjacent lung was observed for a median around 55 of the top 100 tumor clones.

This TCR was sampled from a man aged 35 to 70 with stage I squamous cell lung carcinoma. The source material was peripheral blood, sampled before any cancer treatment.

Here the CDR3 reads CASSARTDFYEQYF. The CDR3 nucleotides read TGTGCCAGCAGTGCAAGGACTGACTTTTACGAGCAGTACTTC. This rearrangement joins TRBV6-5 to TRBJ2-7, with a weak D call TRBD2 (5 bases). The CDR3 loop spans 14 amino acids. Trimming left V 5 bases short and J 4 bases short, with 15 bases between. Germline CDR1 is MNHEY and CDR2 is SVGAGI.